This T cell receptor (beta chain) is drawn from a study of identical twins (dated by TCRdb to 2016 to 2017). Regarding the study in general: To test whether fetal clonotypes persist, this study deep-sequenced TCR alpha and beta repertoires from monozygotic twins, from unrelated adults of various ages, and from cord blood. Replicate twin experiments were performed at different times using different library preparation protocols to rule out contamination. Results the study describes overall, beyond this receptor: Because the same donors could not be followed over many years, the conclusions relied on cross-sectional statistical analysis. In beta out-of-frame sequences, excess twin sharing was weaker, because having fewer shared sequences lowered the signal-to-noise ratio. Fewer insertions were carried by abundant cord blood beta clonotypes; a weaker similar trend was observed in young adult naive repertoires, while no such trend was observed in memory repertoires. Compared with coincidental sharing between unrelated individuals, out-of-frame TCR alpha sequences shared between twins showed an excess of sequences with low generation probability. Out-of-frame TCR alpha sharing in monozygotic twins was systematically underestimated by recombination models, whereas sharing between unrelated individuals was in agreement with the recombination models. Invariant T cells such as MAIT and iNKT could partly confound zero-insertion analyses, though diverse VJ usage argued against this for most clonotypes.

Libraries were prepared through 5' RACE. TCRdb shows the sequencer as Illumina HiSeq 2000. Template switching introduced a universal primer binding site; the final cDNA contained a unique molecular identifier, enabling accurate counting of TCR cDNA molecules. Specific primers in the conserved constant-segment region were used to synthesize first-strand cDNA for the TCR alpha and beta chains. Each cDNA library was double barcoded, with a SMART-Mk sample barcode plus Illumina barcodes, to control for contamination. TruSeq adapter sequences and Illumina sample barcodes were added in two successive PCR steps. TCR alpha and beta cDNA libraries were sequenced on the Illumina HiSeq platform with custom primers. The authors' pipeline ran thus. MiGEC was used to process raw reads and extract unique molecular identifiers, and MiXCR was used to find CDR3 positions. For each individual, recombination models were inferred using an EM algorithm with the repgenHMM and IGoR tools. Shared clonotypes were analyzed with the tcR package in R, and sharing was normalized by the product of cloneset sizes. Out-of-frame nonproductive sequences were analyzed to study raw recombination free of thymic and clonal selection effects. TCRdb itself trimmed the public reads at Q25 with fastp, ran MiXCR and retained productive beta chains. Records with the same CDR3 protein are collapsed into one entry carrying the most frequent genes and DNA. TCRdb, not the authors, supplied the V and J calls. Recorded for this sample are hundreds of thousands of distinct CDR3 sequences; 15% to 20% of them occurred a single time. The top ten clones comprise under 15% of the sample.

CDR3 length: 17 amino acids, cysteine to phenylalanine. This entry keeps only the CDR3 DNA: 51 bases, framed from base 1. Compared with germline, V lacks 6 bases and J lacks 3 bases; bases without a gene match: 13. Sequences MNHEY (CDR1) and SVGEGT (CDR2) are obtained from the germline V gene. Every donor was a healthy Caucasian. The twin cohort consisted of three pairs of female monozygotic twins, all aged roughly 18 to 29 years. RNA for TCR libraries was isolated from peripheral blood mononuclear cells. To note about this clonotype: Which antigen it targets is not known. Per-base quality was not reported, and no clone a single base away is much larger than it.

The same sample was also studied in work on T cells expressing NK-cell markers. As that second paper reports: In sorted CD3+CD56+NKG2C+, CD3+CD56+NKG2C- and CD3+CD56-NKG2C+ T-cell subsets from roughly 8 donors, TCR beta-chain repertoires were profiled. Among the eight sequenced donors, seven were HCMV-seropositive and one was HCMV-seronegative. To restrict sorting to alphabetaTCR-expressing T cells, an anti-gammadeltaTCR antibody was added in several experiments. For roughly six donors, the dominant CD3+CD56+NKG2C+ clonotypes were among the top 10 CD8+ clonotypes and accounted for about 1.0-8% of CD8+ T cells. Those dominant clonotypes were again the most abundant among CD3+CD56-NKG2C+ cells in a handful of donors, at roughly 28.3-60.1%. It remained unclear whether the expanded NKG2C-expressing T cell clones were specific for HCMV antigens. Randomly selected healthy volunteers, three men and five women, were used as the eight sequenced donors. A commercial ELISA kit detecting HCMV-specific IgG in serum was used to determine HCMV serostatus. Bulk peripheral blood T-cell repertoires were additionally sequenced from unsorted PBMC for several donors. MIGEC was used to demultiplex reads and group the reads by UMI, and MiTCR was used to assemble and quantify clonotypes. To exclude erroneous sequences, any TCR cDNA sequence not supported by at least two reads was discarded. Downstream repertoire analysis used the tcR package, and clonotypes were matched across fractions by CDR3 nucleotide sequence plus V segment. VDJmatch was used to annotate antigen specificity against VDJdb, with one amino acid substitution in CDR3 permitted.

The sample was PBMCs. The sequence was collected from a woman under 30 in good health. The rearrangement combines TRBV6-2 or TRBV6-3 with TRBJ2-2; 7 central bases correspond to TRBD2. The nucleotides are TGTGCCAGCAGCTCCCTTACTAGCGTTCTTGACACCGGGGAGCTGTTTTTT. This translates into CASSSLTSVLDTGELFF.